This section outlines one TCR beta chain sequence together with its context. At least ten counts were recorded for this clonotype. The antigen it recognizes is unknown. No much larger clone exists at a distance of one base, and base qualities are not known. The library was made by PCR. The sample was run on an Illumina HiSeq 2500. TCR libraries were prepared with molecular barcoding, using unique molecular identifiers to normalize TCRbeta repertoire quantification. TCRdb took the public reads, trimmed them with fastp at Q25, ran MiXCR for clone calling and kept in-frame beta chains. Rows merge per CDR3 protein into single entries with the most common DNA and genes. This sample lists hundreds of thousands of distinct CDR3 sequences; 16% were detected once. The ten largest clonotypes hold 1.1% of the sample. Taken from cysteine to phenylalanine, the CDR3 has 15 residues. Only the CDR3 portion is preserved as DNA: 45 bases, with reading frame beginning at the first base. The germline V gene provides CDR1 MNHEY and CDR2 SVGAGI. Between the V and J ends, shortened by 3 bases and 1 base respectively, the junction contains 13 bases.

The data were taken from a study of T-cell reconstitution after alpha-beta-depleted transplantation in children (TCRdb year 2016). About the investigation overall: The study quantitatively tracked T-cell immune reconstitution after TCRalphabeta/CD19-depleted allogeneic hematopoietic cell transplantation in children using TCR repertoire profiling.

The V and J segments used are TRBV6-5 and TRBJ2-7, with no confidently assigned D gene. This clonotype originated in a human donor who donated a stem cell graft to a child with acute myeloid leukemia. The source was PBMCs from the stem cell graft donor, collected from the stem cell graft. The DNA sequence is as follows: TGTGCCAGCAGTTATGGGAAAGGTAGATCCTACGAGCAGTACTTC. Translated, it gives CASSYGKGRSYEQYF.